The 28 T cell receptor beta chains below come from one sample, sequenced in a study of cytomegalovirus exposure and HLA in healthy donors. 60 Vbeta and 13 Jbeta primers were used in PCR. The table came from immunoSEQ multiplex PCR; TCRdb's copy has only in-frame clones and leaves some out. The sample has 150,000 to 200,000 clones; about three quarters are singletons. The material sequenced was PBMCs. The receptors were sampled from a woman younger than 45 in good health and CMV-seropositive.

This sequence joins TRBV28 and TRBJ1-2; no firm D call. From germline, CDR1 is MDHEN and CDR2 SYDVKM. Trimming stripped 5 bases from V and 10 bases from J, with 14 bases between. CDR3 length: 12 residues. CDR3 nucleotides: TGTGCCAGCAGTCAACTAATCCTCACCTACACCTTC. Translation gives CASSQLILTYTF.

This clone was observed a handful of times. The genes are TRBV19 and TRBJ1-5; the match to TRBD1 covers 7 bases. CDR1 is LNHDA, CDR2 SQIVND, per germline (reference sequence). V trimming: 9 bases; J trimming: 9 bases; junction bases outside the gene matches: 2. The CDR3 is 10 residues long. This CDR3 reads CARGGSPQHF. The CDR3 DNA follows: TGTGCCAGAGGGGGCTCGCCCCAGCATTTT.

The chain recombines TRBV27 with TRBJ2-7; TRBD1 might be the D (6 bases). Trimming removed 7 bases at V and 3 bases at J, with 16 bases between. Germline V gene sequence: CDR1 MNHEY, CDR2 SMNVEV (reference sequence). The CDR3 consists of 14 residues. CDR3 protein: CASMYSTGVYEQYF. The CDR3 DNA follows: TGTGCCAGCATGTACTCGACAGGAGTCTACGAGCAGTACTTC.

V gene TRBV4-1 combines with J gene TRBJ2-1, with TRBD2 identical over 8 bases. Unmatched junction bases numbered 7, after V lost 1 base and J lost 8 bases. The germline V gene encodes CDR1 MGHRA and CDR2 YSYEKL. This CDR3 comprises 15 residues. CDR3 loop: CASSQGSGSIYEQFF. In DNA form, the CDR3 reads TGCGCCAGCAGCCAAGGGAGCGGGAGCATCTATGAGCAGTTCTTC.

Here the CDR3 DNA reads TGTGCCAGCAGCCTCACAGGGGGCGAGGAGACCCAGTACTTC. Translation gives CASSLTGGEETQYF. The V gene is TRBV7-9, the J gene TRBJ2-5; 9 positions agree with TRBD1. The ends lost 5 bases at V and 5 bases at J; junction bases unmatched: 6. Germline CDR1 reads SEHNR; CDR2 reads FQNEAQ (reference sequence). This CDR3 region has 14 residues.

This clone was seen more than once but under ten times. The chain links TRBV5-5 to TRBJ2-5, with a weak D call TRBD1 (6 bases). The CDR3 contains 15 residues. Trimming cost V 0 bases and J 1 base, with 10 bases left between them. Germline loops: CDR1 SGHKS, CDR2 YYEKEE (reference sequence). The CDR3 loop reads CASSLVGQRQETQYF. Written as DNA, the CDR3 is TGTGCCAGCAGCTTGGTAGGACAGCGCCAAGAGACCCAGTACTTC.

The chain carries TRBV4-3 and TRBJ2-7, with 12 bases aligning to TRBD1. Germline V CDR1 and CDR2: LGHNA, YSLEER. J was trimmed by 4 bases and V by 4 bases; bases with no gene match: 5. This CDR3 region has 15 residues. This CDR3 is CASSPGTGGGYEQYF. For the CDR3, the DNA is TGCGCCAGCAGCCCAGGGACAGGGGGCGGGTACGAGCAGTACTTC.

In its sample, this clone was seen a few times. The chain has TRBV6-5 and TRBJ2-1; D remains ambiguous. CDR1 is MNHEY and CDR2 is SVGAGI in the germline V gene. V gave up 5 bases and J gave up 5 bases, with 13 bases separating them. The CDR3 consists of 14 residues. CDR3: CASSPWRNHNEQFF. CDR3 coding DNA: TGTGCCAGCAGTCCCTGGAGAAACCACAATGAGCAGTTCTTC.

The gene calls are TRBV6-4 and TRBJ2-7; 8 nucleotides align to TRBD2. With 2 bases clipped from V and 6 bases from J, the junction kept 9 bases outside the gene matches. This CDR3 is 15 amino acids long. Germline loops: CDR1 MRHNA, CDR2 SNTAGT. DNA for the CDR3: TGTGCCAGCAGTGACCCGGGGCGCGGGGGGTGCGAGCAGTACTTC. Translated: CASSDPGRGGCEQYF.

The gene calls are TRBV11-1 and TRBJ2-1; TRBD2 matches at 9 bases. This CDR3 comprises 19 residues. Looked up from germline, CDR1 is SGHAT and CDR2 is FQDESV (reference sequence). V shed 2 bases, J shed 0 bases, and the junction held 11 bases outside the gene matches. This CDR3 is CASSLLGTSGSSSYNEQFF. The CDR3 DNA follows: TGTGCCAGCAGCTTACTGGGCACTAGCGGGTCCAGCTCCTACAATGAGCAGTTCTTC.

J is TRBJ2-7 and V is TRBV28; maybe TRBD1 (6 bases). V lost 7 bases to trimming and J lost 6 bases, with 22 bases between them. There are 15 residues in the CDR3. Germline V gives CDR1 MDHEN, CDR2 SYDVKM. As DNA, the CDR3 is TGTGCCAGCACCGCGGGTCGGCAGGGGTTGGGCGAGCAGTACTTC. Its translation: CASTAGRQGLGEQYF.

The rearrangement links TRBV15 to TRBJ2-7; TRBD1 matches 7 bases. The V and J ends lost 5 bases and 5 bases, in that order; junction bases with no gene match: 12. CDR1 is LNHNV, CDR2 YYDKDF, per germline (reference sequence). CDR3 length: 15 residues. The CDR3 nucleotides read TGTGCCACCAGCCGGGGACAGCCCCCTGGCCACGAGCAGTACTTC. Encoded protein: CATSRGQPPGHEQYF.

The chain recombines TRBV7-9 with TRBJ1-2; D remains unclear. V shed 1 base and J shed 5 bases, with 17 bases lying between them. The CDR3 consists of 16 residues. The germline CDR1 and CDR2 sequences are SEHNR and FQNEAQ (reference sequence). CDR3 loop: CASSLGGTVARYGYTF. The CDR3 DNA reads TGTGCCAGCAGCTTAGGAGGTACGGTCGCCCGGTATGGCTACACCTTC.

The chain is built from TRBV5-4 and TRBJ2-5; 7 bases align to TRBD2. The trim removed 3 bases at V and 0 bases at J, leaving 5 bases unmatched. CDR1 is SGHNT, CDR2 YYREEE, per germline (reference sequence). The CDR3 extends over 15 amino acids. CDR3 sequence: CASSSQRGNQETQYF. The DNA for the CDR3 is TGTGCCAGCAGCTCCCAGCGGGGAAACCAAGAGACCCAGTACTTC.

The rearrangement joins TRBV2 to TRBJ2-3; 12 bases are a match to TRBD1. V lost 8 bases to trimming and J lost 4 bases; unmatched junction nucleotides: 7. This CDR3 is built from 15 residues. Germline CDR1 is SNHLY and CDR2 is FYNNEI. The CDR3 DNA follows: TGTGCCAGCGGGGGGACAGGGGGCTATTCAGATACGCAGTATTTT. Its translation: CASGGTGGYSDTQYF. The entire variable domain, with the rest obtained from reference TRBV2 and TRBJ2-3, is as follows: EPEVTQTPSHQVTQMGQEVILRCVPISNHLYFYWYRQILGQKVEFLVSFYNNEISEKSEIFDDQFSVERPDGSNFTLKIRSTKLEDSAMYFCASGGTGGYSDTQYFGPGTRLTVL.

This clone was detected only a few times. This chain joins TRBV7-9 and TRBJ2-7; D possibly corresponds to TRBD1 (7 bases). CDR3 length equals 12 residues. V lost 3 bases to trimming and J lost 7 bases, with 10 bases between them. CDR1 is SEHNR and CDR2 is FQNEAQ in the germline V gene (reference sequence). The CDR3 DNA reads as TGTGCCAGCAGCTTGGGGGGACAGGAGCAGTACTTC. It codes for CASSLGGQEQYF.

The chain recombines TRBV5-5 with TRBJ2-3, with TRBD2 as a possible D gene (6 bases). Germline loops: CDR1 SGHKS, CDR2 YYEKEE (reference sequence). Trimming shortened V by 4 bases and J by 2 bases, and 11 bases separated the two germline ends. This CDR3 is 14 amino acids long. The CDR3 DNA reads as TGTGCCAGCAGCAAGGAGGGGCCCACAGATACGCAGTATTTT. This codes for CASSKEGPTDTQYF.

This clone appeared a few times. This chain uses TRBV6-5 with TRBJ1-5; a weak D match, TRBD1 (5 bases). This CDR3 has 14 residues. V was cut by 4 bases and J by 4 bases, with 11 bases left in between. The germline V gene has CDR1 MNHEY and CDR2 SVGAGI. The CDR3 nucleotides are TGTGCCAGCAGTTCCGCCGGGGGGAATCAGCCCCAGCATTTT. Its protein is CASSSAGGNQPQHF.

This clone showed up just a few times. The chain links TRBV12-5 to TRBJ1-5; a weak D match, TRBD1 (6 bases). The CDR3 has 19 residues. CDR1 is LGHNT and CDR2 is FRNRAP in the germline V gene. Trimming cost V 0 bases and J 6 bases, with 24 bases left between them. The DNA of the CDR3 is TGTGCTAGTGGTTTGGTATATAACAGGGAAAGTAGGGAAAGTCAGCCCCAGCATTTT. Translation gives CASGLVYNRESRESQPQHF.

V gene TRBV11-3 combines with J gene TRBJ2-7, with D possibly being TRBD2 (5 bases). The CDR3 is 13 amino acids. CDR1 and CDR2 from the germline V gene are SGHNT and YENEEA. Trimming cost V 5 bases and J 7 bases, with 15 bases left between them. The CDR3, as DNA: TGTGCCAGCAGCAATGGGGTAGCGAAGGAGCAGTACTTC. Translated: CASSNGVAKEQYF. The full variable domain, rest sourced from reference TRBV11-3 and TRBJ2-7, is EAGVVQSPRYKIIEKKQPVAFWCNPISGHNTLYWYLQNLGQGPELLIRYENEEAVDDSQLPKDRFSAERLKGVDSTLKIQPAELGDSAVYLCASSNGVAKEQYFGPGTRLTVT.

The rearrangement links TRBV30 to TRBJ2-7; D is possibly TRBD2 (6 bases). The germline V gene has CDR1 GTSNPN and CDR2 SVGIG (reference sequence). Trimming took 4 bases from V and 0 from J, leaving 25 bases between them. This CDR3 is 18 amino acids long. CDR3 in DNA: TGTGCCTGGAATGACGGGAGTGGCGATATCGAGAGCTCCTACGAGCAGTACTTC. It is translated as CAWNDGSGDIESSYEQYF.

V is TRBV7-7 and J is TRBJ2-1, with TRBD2 matching 14 bases. The V segment lost 5 bases and the J segment 7 bases; nucleotides outside the gene matches: 4. CDR3 length: 15 amino acids. Germline CDR1 SSHAT, CDR2 FNYEAQ (reference sequence). The CDR3 DNA sequence: TGTGCCAGCAGCCCCGGACTAGCGGGAGGTAATGAGCAGTTCTTC. Translation: CASSPGLAGGNEQFF.

The V call is TRBV19, the J call TRBJ2-7; the match to TRBD1 covers 10 bases. V lost 3 bases to trimming and J lost 0 bases; unmatched junction nucleotides: 8. The CDR3 covers 17 residues. The germline gives CDR1 LNHDA, CDR2 SQIVND (reference sequence). This chain's CDR3 is CASSIGGDRGNSYEQYF. DNA for the CDR3: TGTGCCAGTAGTATTGGGGGGGACAGGGGTAACTCCTACGAGCAGTACTTC.

The rearrangement links TRBV29-1 to TRBJ2-7; D is undetermined. The CDR3 spans 12 residues. Per germline, CDR1 SQVTM and CDR2 ANQGSEA. The ends were cut back, 0 bases at V and 4 bases at J, with 7 bases in the middle. The CDR3 bases are TGCAGCGTTGAAGAAGCGAGGTACGAGCAGTACTTC. It yields the protein CSVEEARYEQYF.

This clone was recorded a few times. This rearrangement joins TRBV30 to TRBJ2-7, with a possible D match to TRBD1 (6 bases). The V and J ends lost 4 bases and 2 bases respectively, with 9 bases between them. The CDR3 is 12 residues long. CDR1 is GTSNPN, CDR2 SVGIG, per germline (reference sequence). The CDR3 sequence: CAWIRTAYEQYF. DNA for the CDR3: TGTGCCTGGATCAGGACAGCCTACGAGCAGTACTTC.

The J gene is TRBJ1-4, the V gene TRBV28; D remains unclear. Germline V gene data show CDR1 as MDHEN and CDR2 as SYDVKM. The CDR3 is 15 residues long. V gave up 4 bases and J gave up 3 bases, with 12 bases separating them. CDR3 protein: CASSYPGSANEKLFF. For the CDR3, the DNA is TGTGCCAGCAGTTACCCGGGATCTGCTAATGAAAAACTGTTTTTT.

The gene calls are TRBV4-3 and TRBJ2-5; 10 nucleotides match TRBD2. Germline CDR1 LGHNA, CDR2 YSLEER. V shed 1 base, J shed 5 bases, and the junction held 4 bases outside the gene matches. This CDR3 region has 15 residues. The CDR3, as DNA: TGCGCCAGCAGCCAAGGTACTAGCGGGACGGAGACCCAGTACTTC. It codes for CASSQGTSGTETQYF.

The J gene is TRBJ2-7, the V gene TRBV19; tentatively, D is TRBD1 (6 bases). Germline V gives CDR1 LNHDA, CDR2 SQIVND (reference sequence). The CDR3 spans 17 residues. Trimming shortened V by 3 bases and J by 2 bases, and 20 bases separated the two germline ends. This CDR3 is CASSILWGPGKAYEQYF. The CDR3 nucleotides are TGTGCCAGTAGTATCCTTTGGGGGCCAGGGAAGGCCTACGAGCAGTACTTC. The full variable domain, completed using reference TRBV19 and TRBJ2-7, is DGGITQSPKYLFRKEGQNVTLSCEQNLNHDAMYWYRQDPGQGLRLIYYSQIVNDFQKGDIAEGYSVSREKKESFPLTVTSAQKNPTAFYLCASSILWGPGKAYEQYFGPGTRLTVT.